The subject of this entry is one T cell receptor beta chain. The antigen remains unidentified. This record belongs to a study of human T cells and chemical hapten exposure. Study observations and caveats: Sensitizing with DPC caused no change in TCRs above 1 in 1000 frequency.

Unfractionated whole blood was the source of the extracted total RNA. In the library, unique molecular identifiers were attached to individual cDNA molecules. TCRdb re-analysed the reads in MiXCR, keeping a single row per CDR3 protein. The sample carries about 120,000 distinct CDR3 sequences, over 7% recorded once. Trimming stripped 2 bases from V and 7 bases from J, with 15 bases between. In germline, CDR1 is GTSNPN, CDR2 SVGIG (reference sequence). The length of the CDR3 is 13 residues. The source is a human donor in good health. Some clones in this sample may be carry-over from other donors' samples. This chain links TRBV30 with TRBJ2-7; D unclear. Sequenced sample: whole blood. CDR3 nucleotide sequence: TGTGCCTGGAGTCCCCCGTACATAGAAGAGCAGTACTTC. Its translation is CAWSPPYIEEQYF.